This TCR beta chain was obtained from a study of T cells in Graves' hyperthyroidism and ophthalmopathy. Orbital computed tomography, thyroid ultrasound, serum thyroxine and TRAb, and clinical symptoms together informed the diagnoses. The CDR3 is made up of 14 amino acids. V was pared by 6 bases and J by 3 bases, with 3 bases of the junction left unmatched. Germline assignment: CDR1 MNHEY and CDR2 SVGEGT. Amplified TCR beta CDR3 regions came from RNA transcripts. With the HTBI primer set, the TCR CDR3 went through a first round of RT-PCR. In TCRdb, the multiplex PCR reads were re-called with MiXCR into one record per CDR3 protein. The data hold under 350,000 distinct CDR3 sequences, with roughly 15% observed a single time. This clonotype was seen many times.

The source material was blood. The chain couples TRBV6-2 or TRBV6-3 to TRBJ1-5; 9 positions agree with TRBD1. The TCR was taken from a woman between 40 and 55 years old with Graves' ophthalmopathy. CDR3 loop: CASRWTGDNQPQHF. CDR3 nucleotide sequence: TGTGCCAGCAGATGGACAGGGGACAATCAGCCCCAGCATTTT.